A single sample gave rise to the 9 T cell receptor beta chains below, sequenced in a study of blood T cell repertoires in COVID-19. Sequenced by immunoSEQ multiplex PCR; TCRdb stores in-frame clones only, minus some. The table includes nearly 350,000 clones, around nine tenths detected once. The sample comprised peripheral blood. These receptors were obtained from a woman under 30 who had recovered from COVID-19.

The chain uses TRBV19 and TRBJ2-1; 7 bases match TRBD2. This CDR3 contains 15 residues. Germline V gives CDR1 LNHDA, CDR2 SQIVND (reference sequence). V was clipped by 5 bases and J by 0 bases; unmatched bases: 4. CDR3 loop: CASSVGGSSYNEQFF. The CDR3 bases are TGTGCCAGTAGTGTGGGGGGGAGCTCCTACAATGAGCAGTTCTTC.

This chain uses TRBV11-2 with TRBJ1-2; 7 bases fit TRBD1. After removal of 7 bases from V and 4 bases from J, the junction contained 9 bases not matched to a gene. Germline lookup yields CDR1 SGHAT and CDR2 FQNNGV. The CDR3 is 14 amino acids. CDR3 in DNA: TGTGCCAGCACCCGGGACAGTTCCTTCTATGGCTACACCTTC. It encodes CASTRDSSFYGYTF.

This chain joins TRBV9 and TRBJ1-5; possible D gene TRBD1, 5 bases. Deletions cut 4 bases from V and 3 bases from J, with 20 bases between. Germline V gene sequence: CDR1 SGDLS, CDR2 YYNGEE. CDR3 length equals 17 residues. The CDR3, as DNA: TGTGCCAGCAGCCGTGGAGGGGACCTTACTCACAATCAGCCCCAGCATTTT. It encodes CASSRGGDLTHNQPQHF.

The V and J genes are TRBV12-3 or TRBV12-4 and TRBJ2-1, with D uncertain. Trimming removed 0 bases at V and 12 bases at J, with 12 bases between. The CDR3 is made up of 13 amino acids. The CDR3 loop is CASSLALLRSQFF. The CDR3 DNA follows: TGTGCCAGCAGTTTAGCGCTCCTACGATCGCAGTTCTTC.

The chain has TRBV12-3 or TRBV12-4 and TRBJ1-6; no clear D gene. Trimming shortened V by 3 bases and J by 7 bases, and 4 bases separated the two germline ends. The CDR3 totals 12 residues. CDR3 in amino acids: CASSFRNSPLHF. In DNA form, the CDR3 reads TGTGCCAGCAGTTTCAGGAATTCACCCCTCCACTTT.

The CDR3 sequence: CASSLKGAFLETQYF. The CDR3 DNA follows: TGTGCCAGCAGCTTAAAGGGGGCTTTTTTAGAGACCCAGTACTTC. The chain carries TRBV5-5 and TRBJ2-5, with 7 bases matching TRBD1. The germline gives CDR1 SGHKS, CDR2 YYEKEE (reference sequence). This CDR3 has 15 residues. V trimming: 2 bases; J trimming: 4 bases; junction bases outside the gene matches: 8.

The rearrangement joins TRBV15 to TRBJ2-3; perhaps TRBD2 as D (6 bases). Germline CDR1 reads LNHNV; CDR2 reads YYDKDF (reference sequence). V was cut by 0 bases and J by 0 bases, with 16 bases left in between. CDR3 length equals 18 residues. CDR3 region: CATSRDGGRPISTDTQYF. The CDR3 nucleotides are TGTGCCACCAGCAGAGATGGAGGGCGCCCCATTAGCACAGATACGCAGTATTTT.

The gene calls are TRBV24-1 and TRBJ1-4; 8 bases align to TRBD1. CDR1 and CDR2 (germline): KGHDR, SFDVKD. Trimming cost V 5 bases and J 4 bases; bases outside gene matches: 2. This CDR3 is 14 amino acids long. CDR3 amino acids: CATSGGQVNEKLFF. CDR3 nucleotide sequence: TGTGCCACCAGTGGGGGACAGGTTAATGAAAAACTGTTTTTT.

The gene calls are TRBV11-3 and TRBJ2-1; TRBD2 agrees at 10 bases. From germline, CDR1 is SGHNT and CDR2 YENEEA. This CDR3 is 16 amino acids long. The V and J ends lost 0 bases and 4 bases, in that order; junction bases with no gene match: 3. This CDR3 reads CASSLESGRAYNEQFF. DNA of the CDR3: TGTGCCAGCAGCTTAGAAAGCGGGAGGGCTTACAATGAGCAGTTCTTC.